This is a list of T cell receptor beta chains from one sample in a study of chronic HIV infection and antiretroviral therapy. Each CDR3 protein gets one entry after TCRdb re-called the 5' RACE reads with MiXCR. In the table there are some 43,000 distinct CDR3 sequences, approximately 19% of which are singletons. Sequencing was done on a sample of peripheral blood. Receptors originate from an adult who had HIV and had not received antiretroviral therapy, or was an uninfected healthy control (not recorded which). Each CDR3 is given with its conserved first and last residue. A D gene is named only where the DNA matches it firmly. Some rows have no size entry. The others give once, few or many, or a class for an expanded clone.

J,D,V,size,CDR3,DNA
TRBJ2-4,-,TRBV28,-,CASGLAGEAKNIQYF,TGTGCCAGCGGTTTGGCAGGGGAAGCCAAAAACATTCAGTACTTC
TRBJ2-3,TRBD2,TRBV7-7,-,CASSLRAGGPDTQYF,TGTGCCAGCAGCTTAAGAGCGGGAGGGCCAGATACGCAGTATTTT
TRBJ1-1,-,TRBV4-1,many,CASSQPGRGTEAFF,TGCGCCAGCAGCCAGCCCGGTCGCGGAACTGAAGCTTTCTTT
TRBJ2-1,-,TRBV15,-,CATSRSALANEQFF,TGTGCCACCAGCAGATCAGCTTTGGCAAATGAGCAGTTCTTC
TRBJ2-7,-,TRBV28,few,CASSPRVGAYEQYF,TGTGCCAGCAGTCCCCGGGTAGGGGCCTACGAGCAGTACTTC
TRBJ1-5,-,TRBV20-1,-,CSARFRNQPQHF,TGCAGTGCTAGGTTCCGGAATCAGCCCCAGCATTTT
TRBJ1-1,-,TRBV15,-,CATSRGERLNTEAFF,TGTGCCACCAGCAGAGGGGAGCGCCTGAACACTGAAGCTTTCTTT
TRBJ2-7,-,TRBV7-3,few,CASSLLAEASYEQYF,TGTGCCAGCAGCTTATTGGCAGAAGCATCCTACGAGCAGTACTTC
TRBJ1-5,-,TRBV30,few,CAWSWTEDQPQHF,TGTGCCTGGAGTTGGACGGAAGATCAGCCCCAGCATTTT
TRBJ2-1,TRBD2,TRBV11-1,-,CASSSPSAGKDNEQFF,TGTGCCAGCAGCTCCCCGTCAGCGGGAAAGGACAATGAGCAGTTCTTC
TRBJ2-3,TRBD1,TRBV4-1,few,CASSQEDRGSDTQYF,TGCGCCAGCAGCCAAGAGGACAGGGGATCAGATACGCAGTATTTT
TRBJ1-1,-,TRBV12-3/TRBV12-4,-,CASSLKWAEAFF,TGTGCCAGCAGTTTAAAGTGGGCTGAAGCTTTCTTT
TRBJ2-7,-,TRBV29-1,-,CSASGAALWEQYF,TGCAGCGCTTCAGGGGCCGCTCTTTGGGAGCAGTACTTC
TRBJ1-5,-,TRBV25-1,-,CASGGAGGNQPQHF,TGTGCCAGCGGAGGCGCGGGGGGCAATCAGCCCCAGCATTTT
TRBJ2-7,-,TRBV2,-,CASSEPTREQYF,TGTGCCAGCAGCGAACCGACCCGCGAGCAGTACTTC